This paragraph covers one T cell receptor beta chain sequence. Its cognate antigen is unknown. This specimen belongs to a study of T cells in Graves' hyperthyroidism and ophthalmopathy. Study conclusions and caveats: Ophthalmopathy could be told apart from stable hyperthyroidism with a 13 V-J model.

The V end lost 3 bases, the J end lost 4 bases, and 11 bases lay between the germline ends. Germline CDR1 LNHDA, CDR2 SQIVND (reference sequence). The CDR3 consists of 14 residues. RNA transcripts provided the source from which TCR beta CDR3 regions were amplified. During a first-round RT-PCR of the TCR CDR3, the HTBI primer set was used. TCRdb reprocessed the multiplex PCR reads with MiXCR, giving one entry per CDR3 protein. The sample records hundreds of thousands of distinct CDR3 sequences, roughly 17% being singletons. This sequence joins TRBV19 and TRBJ2-3, with D maybe TRBD1 (6 bases). The sequence was obtained from a woman under 30 with Graves' ophthalmopathy. The sequenced sample was blood. This chain's CDR3 is CASSITGSADTQYF. In DNA, the CDR3 is TGTGCCAGTAGTATTACAGGGAGCGCAGATACGCAGTATTTT.